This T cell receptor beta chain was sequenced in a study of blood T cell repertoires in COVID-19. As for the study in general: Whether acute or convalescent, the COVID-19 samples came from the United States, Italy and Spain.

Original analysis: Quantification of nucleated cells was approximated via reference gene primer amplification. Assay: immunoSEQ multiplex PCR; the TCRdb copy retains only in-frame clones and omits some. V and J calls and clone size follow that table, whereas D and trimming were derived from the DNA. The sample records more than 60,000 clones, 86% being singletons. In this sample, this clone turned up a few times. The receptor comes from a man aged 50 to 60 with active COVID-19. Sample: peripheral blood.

The CDR3 sequence: CASSQGDTHTGELFF. CDR3 in DNA: TGTGCCAGCAGCCAAGGGGACACCCACACCGGGGAGCTGTTTTTT. The rearrangement links TRBV14 to TRBJ2-2; TRBD1 is a possible D gene (6 bases). Trimming removed 1 base at V and 3 bases at J, with 9 bases between. Germline assignment: CDR1 SGHDN and CDR2 FVKESK. The CDR3 totals 15 residues.